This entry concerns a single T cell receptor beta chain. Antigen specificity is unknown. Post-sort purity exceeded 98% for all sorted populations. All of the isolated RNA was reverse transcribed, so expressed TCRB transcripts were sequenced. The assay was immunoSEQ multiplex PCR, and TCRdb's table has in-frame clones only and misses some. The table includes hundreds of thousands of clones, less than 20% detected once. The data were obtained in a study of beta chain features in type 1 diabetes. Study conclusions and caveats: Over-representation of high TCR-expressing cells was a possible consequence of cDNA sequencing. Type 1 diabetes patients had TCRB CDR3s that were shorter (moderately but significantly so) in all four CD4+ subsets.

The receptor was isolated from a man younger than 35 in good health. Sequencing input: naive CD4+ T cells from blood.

The CDR3 DNA reads TGCAGCGTTGAAGATCAAAGGGTTAACTATGGCTACACCTTC. This gives the protein CSVEDQRVNYGYTF. V usage is TRBV29-1 and J usage is TRBJ1-2; unclear D gene. The CDR3 is made up of 14 amino acids. Looked up from germline, CDR1 is SQVTM and CDR2 is ANQGSEA. Trimming pared 0 bases from V and 1 base from J, leaving 9 bases between.